Below, 32 T cell receptor beta chains from the same sample are listed, as sequenced in a study of beta chain features in type 1 diabetes. The study reverse transcribed the entire isolated RNA, so it sequenced expressed TCRB transcripts. Libraries were prepared by immunoSEQ multiplex PCR; TCRdb keeps only in-frame clonotypes and omits some of them. The data hold under 450,000 clones, with roughly 13% observed a single time. The sequenced sample consisted of naive CD4+ T cells from blood. Receptors originate from a man between 25 and 39 years old in good health.

In this sample, this clone turned up a few times. This chain links TRBV20-1 with TRBJ2-3; D is unclear. Between the trimmed V and J ends, which lost 5 bases and 5 bases, there was a span of 8 bases. The CDR3 loop spans 11 amino acids. Germline V gives CDR1 DFQATT, CDR2 SNEGSKA (reference sequence). In nucleotides, the CDR3 is TGCAGTGCTTGGATCATAGATACGCAGTATTTT. Its protein product is CSAWIIDTQYF.

The V call is TRBV9, the J call TRBJ2-5; TRBD2 aligns across 10 bases. The ends lost 2 bases at V and 5 bases at J; junction bases unmatched: 3. The germline V gene has CDR1 SGDLS and CDR2 YYNGEE. The CDR3 is 14 amino acids. CDR3 region: CASSVSGRAETQYF. CDR3 nucleotide sequence: TGTGCCAGCAGCGTCAGCGGGAGGGCGGAGACCCAGTACTTC.

This clone turned up a few times. This chain uses TRBV7-2 with TRBJ2-3; D ambiguous. The germline CDR1 and CDR2 sequences are SGHTA and FQGNSA. Trimming pared 5 bases from V and 1 base from J, leaving 16 bases between. CDR3 size: 16 residues. The CDR3 region is CASSTHPSYRTDTQYF. CDR3 sequence (DNA): TGTGCCAGCAGCACCCACCCCTCGTACCGCACAGATACGCAGTATTTT.

A few counts support this clone. This chain uses TRBV10-3 with TRBJ2-7, with D unclear. V was clipped by 1 base and J by 3 bases, with 4 bases between them. From germline, CDR1 is ENHRY and CDR2 SYGVKD. The CDR3 covers 12 residues. The CDR3 protein is CAISELVYEQYF. Written as DNA, the CDR3 is TGTGCCATCAGTGAGTTGGTCTACGAGCAGTACTTC.

This clone occurred a few times. The chain uses TRBV30 and TRBJ1-5, with TRBD1 as a possible D gene (6 bases). Germline assignment: CDR1 GTSNPN and CDR2 SVGIG (reference sequence). This CDR3 has 11 residues. V was trimmed by 3 bases and J by 7 bases, leaving 7 bases between them. CDR3 in DNA: TGTGCCTGGAGCAGGGGACAGCCCCAGCATTTT. It encodes CAWSRGQPQHF.

This clone was observed a few times. This rearrangement joins TRBV29-1 to TRBJ2-2; D is unclear. The CDR3 has 14 amino acids. Per the germline V gene, CDR1 is SQVTM and CDR2 is ANQGSEA. The ends were cut back, 4 bases at V and 1 base at J, with 10 bases in the middle. The CDR3 sequence is CSVAQVVNTGELFF. CDR3 nucleotide sequence: TGCAGCGTTGCGCAGGTGGTGAACACCGGGGAGCTGTTTTTT.

This clone turned up a few times. The V and J genes are TRBV15 and TRBJ2-6, with 8 bases aligning to TRBD1. The germline V gene encodes CDR1 LNHNV and CDR2 YYDKDF (reference sequence). The V and J ends lost 5 bases and 4 bases, in that order; junction bases with no gene match: 7. The CDR3 has 16 amino acids. CDR3: CATSGPTGVGANVLTF. The CDR3 DNA is TGTGCCACCAGCGGACCGACAGGGGTAGGGGCCAACGTCCTGACTTTC.

CDR3 in DNA: TGTGCCAGCAGTGAACAGGGGACTACTATCAATGAGCAGTTCTTC. It translates to CASSEQGTTINEQFF. The chain is built from TRBV6-1 and TRBJ2-1; D perhaps matches TRBD2 (7 bases). This CDR3 is built from 15 residues. Germline CDR1 is MNHNS and CDR2 is SASEGT. Trimming removed 2 bases from V and 6 bases from J, with 14 bases in between.

The chain couples TRBV4-3 to TRBJ1-6, with TRBD1 matching over 8 bases. The V gene's germline CDR1 is LGHNA and CDR2 YSLEER. Germline trimming cut 0 bases from V and 9 bases from J; bases unmatched to any gene: 4. The CDR3 covers 15 residues. CDR3 loop: CASSQDQGAVSPLHF. Here the CDR3 DNA reads TGCGCCAGCAGCCAAGATCAGGGGGCAGTTTCACCCCTCCACTTT.

This clone was picked up a small number of times. The V gene is TRBV14, the J gene TRBJ2-7; TRBD1 matches 9 bases. The germline V gene has CDR1 SGHDN and CDR2 FVKESK. The CDR3 loop spans 17 amino acids. J lost 5 bases, V lost 3 bases, and 14 bases had no gene match. Here the CDR3 reads CASSQDIGQGIENEQYF. DNA of the CDR3: TGTGCCAGCAGCCAGGATATAGGACAGGGGATTGAGAACGAGCAGTACTTC.

The chain couples TRBV7-9 to TRBJ2-7, with TRBD1 identical over 7 bases. This CDR3 is 14 amino acids long. J was trimmed by 4 bases and V by 4 bases; bases with no gene match: 7. Germline CDR1 and CDR2: SEHNR and FQNEAQ (reference sequence). This CDR3 is CASSYGTAKYEQYV. The CDR3 DNA follows: TGTGCCAGCAGCTATGGGACAGCGAAGTACGAGCAGTACGTC.

In regard to this clone: The identical CDR3 is also encoded by other nucleotide sequences in the sample. The CDR3 DNA is TGTGCCTGGAGTGTACTACTAGCGGGAGGAAATGAGCAGTTCTTC. It specifies CAWSVLLAGGNEQFF. The V gene is TRBV30, the J gene TRBJ2-1; 12 bases agree with TRBD2. This CDR3 is built from 15 residues. V was clipped by 0 bases and J by 7 bases; unmatched bases: 4. Germline V gene lookup returns CDR1 GTSNPN and CDR2 SVGIG (reference sequence).

This clone was counted a few times. The V gene is TRBV14, the J gene TRBJ1-6; 8 nucleotides line up with TRBD1. There are 15 residues in the CDR3. Germline CDR1 is SGHDN and CDR2 is FVKESK. J was trimmed by 11 bases and V by 4 bases; bases with no gene match: 10. The chain's CDR3 is CASSPRRDRLAPLHF. CDR3 coding DNA: TGTGCCAGCAGCCCTCGTCGGGACAGGCTGGCACCCCTCCACTTT.

The genes are TRBV2 and TRBJ2-3; D is tentatively TRBD1 or TRBD2 (6 bases each). With 4 bases removed from V and 5 bases from J, the gap between germline ends came to 10 bases. CDR1 and CDR2 (germline): SNHLY, FYNNEI. The CDR3 totals 13 residues. CDR3 sequence: CASSVEGGDTQYF. For the CDR3, the DNA is TGTGCCAGCAGTGTCGAGGGGGGAGATACGCAGTATTTT.

This chain uses TRBV7-3 with TRBJ2-5; the D is unclear. Germline CDR1 reads SGHTA; CDR2 reads FQGTGA. The CDR3 extends over 13 amino acids. V was cut by 8 bases and J by 4 bases, with 14 bases left in between. In DNA form, the CDR3 reads TGTGCCAGCCGCCCCCCGATGGGAGAGACCCAGTACTTC. It yields the protein CASRPPMGETQYF.

This clone was recorded a few times. The genes are TRBV30 and TRBJ2-1; D remains ambiguous. Germline loops: CDR1 GTSNPN, CDR2 SVGIG (reference sequence). Trimming took 3 bases from V and 6 from J, leaving 6 bases between them. The CDR3 has 11 amino acids. CDR3 amino acids: CAWSGLNEQFF. The DNA of the CDR3 is TGTGCCTGGAGCGGCCTCAATGAGCAGTTCTTC.

This chain links TRBV9 with TRBJ2-3, with unresolved D. Per germline, CDR1 SGDLS and CDR2 YYNGEE. The CDR3 has 14 amino acids. V was shortened by 0 bases and J by 0 bases, with 5 bases between the two germline ends. DNA for the CDR3: TGTGCCAGCAGCGTAGGACCGAGCACAGATACGCAGTATTTT. Protein sequence: CASSVGPSTDTQYF.

This CDR3 reads CASRRYDRGTYEQYF. The CDR3 nucleotides read TGTGCCAGCAGACGCTACGACAGGGGAACCTACGAGCAGTACTTC. The chain employs TRBV6-5 and TRBJ2-7; 8 bases match TRBD1. Trimming removed 6 bases from V and 2 bases from J; junction bases left unmatched: 9. The germline V gene encodes CDR1 MNHEY and CDR2 SVGAGI. The CDR3 is 15 amino acids.

This clone was observed a handful of times. The chain employs TRBV30 and TRBJ1-4, with D tentatively TRBD1 (5 bases). V gave up 0 bases and J gave up 7 bases, with 12 bases separating them. The CDR3 length is 14 residues. CDR1 GTSNPN and CDR2 SVGIG come from the germline V gene (reference sequence). Here the CDR3 reads CAWSVWGTGEKLFF. CDR3 in DNA: TGTGCCTGGAGTGTATGGGGGACCGGTGAAAAACTGTTTTTT.

About this clone itself: The sample carries other DNA sequences with the same CDR3. The rearrangement links TRBV6-4 to TRBJ2-3; D may be TRBD1 or TRBD2 (5 bases each). V was shortened by 6 bases and J by 0 bases, with 10 bases between the two germline ends. Germline-derived CDR1 and CDR2 are MRHNA and SNTAGT. There are 14 residues in the CDR3. This chain's CDR3 is CASSPGTSTDTQYF. The CDR3 DNA reads as TGTGCCAGCAGCCCAGGGACGAGCACAGATACGCAGTATTTT.

The chain has TRBV12-5 and TRBJ2-3; 10 positions match TRBD2. This CDR3 region has 16 residues. Germline CDR1 LGHNT, CDR2 FRNRAP. The V and J ends lost 6 bases and 4 bases, in that order; junction bases with no gene match: 10. CDR3 loop: CASGRIGAGGPDTQYF. Written as DNA, the CDR3 is TGTGCTAGTGGCCGGATCGGAGCGGGAGGGCCAGATACGCAGTATTTT.

V is TRBV7-2 and J is TRBJ2-3; 12 bases line up with TRBD2. Looked up from germline, CDR1 is SGHTA and CDR2 is FQGNSA. V shed 1 base and J 4 bases; nucleotides not matched to a gene: 3. This CDR3 spans 16 amino acids. The CDR3 nucleotides read TGTGCCAGCAGCTTAGTAGCTAGCGGGAGGGCAGATACGCAGTATTTT. Its translation is CASSLVASGRADTQYF.

V gene TRBV19 combines with J gene TRBJ2-1, with 8 nucleotides matching TRBD2. This CDR3 has 13 residues. CDR1 is LNHDA and CDR2 is SQIVND in the germline V gene (reference sequence). The V gene end was trimmed by 8 bases and the J gene end by 7 bases; junction bases not matched to a gene: 7. The DNA of the CDR3 is TGTGCCAGTCGGTTCGCGGGAGGTAATGAGCAGTTCTTC. The encoded protein is CASRFAGGNEQFF.

This clone was seen a few times. The chain carries TRBV30 and TRBJ2-2; D not resolved. V lost 0 bases to trimming and J lost 6 bases, with 11 bases between them. The CDR3 runs 14 residues. The germline gives CDR1 GTSNPN, CDR2 SVGIG (reference sequence). The CDR3 sequence is CAWSVVYRSGELFF. The DNA of the CDR3 is TGTGCCTGGAGTGTGGTATATAGGTCCGGGGAGCTGTTTTTT.

This chain joins TRBV30 and TRBJ1-2; D call uncertain. The CDR3 has 13 residues. V was cut by 3 bases and J by 3 bases, with 11 bases left in between. The germline CDR1 and CDR2 sequences are GTSNPN and SVGIG (reference sequence). The CDR3 here is CAWSQDHHYGYTF. CDR3 nucleotide sequence: TGTGCCTGGAGCCAGGATCACCACTATGGCTACACCTTC.

This chain joins TRBV2 and TRBJ1-2; a weak D match, TRBD1 (6 bases). CDR3 length equals 16 residues. Between the trimmed V and J ends, which lost 1 base and 5 bases, there was a span of 17 bases. Germline CDR1 and CDR2: SNHLY and FYNNEI. The CDR3 DNA follows: TGTGCCAGCAGTGAAGTGAGTTGGGCAGGGGCGTATGGCTACACCTTC. This codes for CASSEVSWAGAYGYTF.

J is TRBJ1-5 and V is TRBV19; D is unresolved. CDR1 is LNHDA, CDR2 SQIVND, per germline (reference sequence). Trimming pared 2 bases from V and 5 bases from J, leaving 7 bases between. The CDR3 sequence is 13 residues long. The CDR3 here is CASSIMGYQPQHF. The CDR3 DNA reads TGTGCCAGTAGTATAATGGGATATCAGCCCCAGCATTTT.

This clone has a handful of counts. V and J are TRBV4-1 and TRBJ2-5, with 9 bases lining up with TRBD2. Germline CDR1 and CDR2: MGHRA and YSYEKL. The ends lost 4 bases at V and 5 bases at J; junction bases unmatched: 14. This CDR3 has 17 amino acids. The CDR3 DNA follows: TGCGCCAGCAGCCTCTCCTTGCGGGAGGGTCTCCGGGAGACCCAGTACTTC. Translation: CASSLSLREGLRETQYF.

This clone has a handful of counts. The rearrangement uses TRBV5-6 and TRBJ1-2; D remains unclear. This CDR3 is built from 13 residues. Trimming pared 1 base from V and 4 bases from J, leaving 8 bases between. Germline loops: CDR1 SGHDT, CDR2 YYEEEE. CDR3 amino acids: CASSLREFYGYTF. CDR3 bases: TGTGCCAGCAGCTTGAGGGAATTCTATGGCTACACCTTC.

The chain has TRBV14 and TRBJ2-3, with TRBD1 as a possible D gene (6 bases). Trimming pared 4 bases from V and 0 bases from J, leaving 14 bases between. CDR1 is SGHDN, CDR2 FVKESK, per germline. The length of the CDR3 is 16 residues. Here the CDR3 DNA reads TGTGCCAGCAGCCGAATAGGAACAGGGAGCACAGATACGCAGTATTTT. This encodes CASSRIGTGSTDTQYF.

J is TRBJ1-3 and V is TRBV4-3; D unclear. V was trimmed by 0 bases and J by 1 base, leaving 4 bases between them. CDR1 is LGHNA and CDR2 is YSLEER in the germline V gene. CDR3 length: 14 residues. In DNA, the CDR3 is TGCGCCAGCAGCCAAGAGGTTTCTGGAAACACCATATATTTT. This encodes CASSQEVSGNTIYF.

This clone was picked up a small number of times. The chain joins TRBV5-6 to TRBJ2-1; 8 bases map to TRBD2. V lost 3 bases to trimming and J lost 7 bases; unmatched junction nucleotides: 12. The length of the CDR3 is 16 residues. Germline CDR1 reads SGHDT; CDR2 reads YYEEEE. This chain's CDR3 is CASSWSPGGARNEQFF. CDR3 in DNA: TGTGCCAGCAGCTGGAGCCCCGGGGGGGCCAGAAATGAGCAGTTCTTC.